The T cell receptor beta chain under discussion was sequenced for a study of shared clonotypes between healthy human individuals. Measured with immunoSEQ multiplex PCR; TCRdb has only the in-frame clones, and not every one. This table has approximately 2.5 million clones, over 85% appearing once. V lost 7 bases, J lost 5 bases, and 10 bases stayed unmatched. Germline V lookup: CDR1 SGHRS, CDR2 YFSETQ. The CDR3 loop spans 14 amino acids. The sequencing sample was made of naive CD4+ T cells from PBMCs. This sample's subset: CD45RA+ positively selected. The sequence was collected from a man between 18 and 29 years old in good health. Some clones in this sample may be carry-over from other donors' samples. The chain combines TRBV5-1 with TRBJ2-5; TRBD1 matches at 8 bases. As DNA, the CDR3 is TGCGCCAGCGGGCCCCAGGGGGCGTATGAGACCCAGTACTTC. This translates into CASGPQGAYETQYF.